Below are 24 T cell receptor beta chains sequenced from a single sample in a study of T-cell memory formation after mild COVID-19. TCRdb re-analysed the 5' RACE reads in MiXCR, keeping a single row per CDR3 protein. The data show around 340,000 distinct CDR3 sequences, roughly 13% seen once. Sample: PBMCs or a T cell subset sorted from them (not recorded which). The source is a man aged 18 to 29 who had mild COVID-19 (a few samples of this study predate the infection). Cell type and time point are not known.

This chain joins TRBV29-1 and TRBJ1-2; perhaps TRBD1 as D (5 bases). The CDR3 contains 12 residues. Trimming cost V 4 bases and J 3 bases, with 9 bases left between them. Germline V gene data show CDR1 as SQVTM and CDR2 as ANQGSEA. The CDR3 DNA is TGCAGCGTTGTCGGGACCTACTATGGCTACACCTTC. Translation: CSVVGTYYGYTF.

The table lists this clonotype with many counts. This chain connects TRBV20-1 to TRBJ2-5; D uncertain. The CDR3 sequence is 14 residues long. Between the trimmed V and J ends, which lost 6 bases and 7 bases, there was a span of 21 bases. From germline, CDR1 is DFQATT and CDR2 SNEGSKA (reference sequence). CDR3 coding DNA: TGCAGTGCCACCCTAGGCCTTTCGCGAGGGACCCAGTACTTC. This codes for CSATLGLSRGTQYF.

This clonotype showed up just a few times. The chain has TRBV11-2 and TRBJ1-1; no definite D call. This CDR3 region has 12 residues. From germline, CDR1 is SGHAT and CDR2 FQNNGV. V was clipped by 3 bases and J by 7 bases, with 9 bases between them. This CDR3 reads CASSFLRSEAFF. The CDR3 DNA is TGTGCCAGCAGCTTTTTAAGAAGTGAAGCTTTCTTT.

Only a few counts were recorded for this clonotype. The CDR3 DNA is TGTGCCAGCAGTGAAAATGTGAGCTTCCGGCCCCAGCATTTT. Amino acid sequence: CASSENVSFRPQHF. The gene calls are TRBV2 and TRBJ1-5; no firm D call. Germline assignment: CDR1 SNHLY and CDR2 FYNNEI. Trimming cost V 2 bases and J 9 bases, with 14 bases left between them. The CDR3 covers 14 residues.

The table lists this clonotype with many counts. The CDR3 nucleotides read TGTGCCAGCAGTGAGTCAGGGCCTGAGACCCAGTACTTC. This gives the protein CASSESGPETQYF. The rearrangement uses TRBV2 and TRBJ2-5, with a weak D call TRBD1 (5 bases). The CDR3 contains 13 residues. Trimming stripped 3 bases from V and 5 bases from J, with 10 bases between. The germline V gene encodes CDR1 SNHLY and CDR2 FYNNEI.

This clonotype was counted between two and nine times. V gene TRBV6-5 combines with J gene TRBJ2-7; D gene unclear. Trimming pared 0 bases from V and 3 bases from J, leaving 9 bases between. There are 14 residues in the CDR3. Germline V gene sequence: CDR1 MNHEY, CDR2 SVGAGI. This chain's CDR3 is CASSYSSTLYEQYF. The CDR3 DNA reads as TGTGCCAGCAGTTACTCAAGTACCCTCTACGAGCAGTACTTC.

The chain couples TRBV5-1 to TRBJ1-6; 7 bases map to TRBD1. The CDR3 contains 18 residues. In germline, CDR1 is SGHRS, CDR2 YFSETQ. V lost 0 bases to trimming and J lost 0 bases; unmatched junction nucleotides: 6. The CDR3 DNA reads TGCGCCAGCAGCTTGGTGGGACAGACGAGCTCCTATAATTCACCCCTCCACTTT. Its translation is CASSLVGQTSSYNSPLHF.

The genes are TRBV6-5 and TRBJ2-1; no clear D gene. CDR3 length equals 12 residues. V lost 8 bases and J 7 bases, leaving 12 bases between the germline ends. The germline gives CDR1 MNHEY, CDR2 SVGAGI. CDR3 loop: CASADRVNEQFF. The CDR3 DNA reads TGTGCCAGCGCTGATAGGGTAAATGAGCAGTTCTTC.

This clonotype was seen only a few times. The chain links TRBV12-3 or TRBV12-4 to TRBJ1-1; D is perhaps TRBD1 (5 bases). The CDR3 is 15 amino acids. V was shortened by 2 bases and J by 3 bases, with 13 bases between the two germline ends. The CDR3 loop is CASSLLGVGDTEAFF. CDR3 coding DNA: TGTGCCAGCAGTTTACTCGGGGTGGGGGACACTGAAGCTTTCTTT.

This clonotype was recorded many times. The V call is TRBV12-3 or TRBV12-4, the J call TRBJ1-1; no clear D gene. This CDR3 has 13 amino acids. Trimming removed 6 bases from V and 0 bases from J, with 8 bases in between. The DNA of the CDR3 is TGTGCCAGCAGCTCGCAGGTGAACACTGAAGCTTTCTTT. Encoded protein: CASSSQVNTEAFF.

There are a few counts of this clonotype. V and J are TRBV2 and TRBJ2-7; D gene ambiguous. The V gene's germline CDR1 is SNHLY and CDR2 FYNNEI. The CDR3 spans 13 residues. V shed 4 bases and J shed 3 bases, with 10 bases lying between them. CDR3 in amino acids: CASSGEAHYEQYV. CDR3 DNA: TGTGCCAGCAGTGGGGAAGCCCACTACGAGCAGTACGTC.

This chain uses TRBV10-3 with TRBJ1-2; D perhaps matches TRBD1 (6 bases). CDR1 is ENHRY, CDR2 SYGVKD, per germline. V was cut by 6 bases and J by 8 bases, with 10 bases left in between. This CDR3 comprises 11 residues. CDR3 in DNA: TGTGCCATCAGGGACAGACAAGGCTACACCTTC. Translation gives CAIRDRQGYTF.

In its sample, this clonotype was seen many times. The chain uses TRBV7-9 and TRBJ2-5; TRBD2 matches 8 bases. The V and J ends lost 3 bases and 2 bases, in that order; junction bases with no gene match: 2. Germline-derived CDR1 and CDR2 are SEHNR and FQNEAQ (reference sequence). The CDR3 sequence is 14 residues long. CDR3 bases: TGTGCCAGCAGCTTCACTAGCGGACAAGAGACCCAGTACTTC. Protein product: CASSFTSGQETQYF.

This clonotype has at least ten counts. This rearrangement joins TRBV10-3 to TRBJ2-2; D could derive from TRBD1 or TRBD2 (5 bases each). Germline assignment: CDR1 ENHRY and CDR2 SYGVKD. The CDR3 totals 16 residues. Deletions cut 3 bases from V and 0 bases from J, with 11 bases between. The CDR3 region has the DNA TGTGCCATCAGTGACCGGGACGTAACGAACACCGGGGAGCTGTTTTTT. Encoded protein: CAISDRDVTNTGELFF.

V is TRBV11-2 and J is TRBJ2-3; 11 positions match TRBD2. CDR3 length equals 16 residues. The germline V gene encodes CDR1 SGHAT and CDR2 FQNNGV. Trimming took 4 bases from V and 3 from J; bases not matched to a gene: 6. The CDR3 nucleotides are TGTGCCAGCAGCTCCACTTCTAGCGGGGGGACAGATACGCAGTATTTT. Its translation: CASSSTSSGGTDTQYF.

This clonotype was seen only a few times. This sequence joins TRBV5-5 and TRBJ2-7; 12 bases agree with TRBD2. This CDR3 has 16 amino acids. Germline V gene sequence: CDR1 SGHKS, CDR2 YYEKEE (reference sequence). V shed 4 bases, J shed 2 bases, and the junction held 7 bases outside the gene matches. CDR3 region: CASSPITSGGTYEQYF. The CDR3 coding sequence is TGTGCCAGCAGCCCTATTACTAGCGGGGGGACCTACGAGCAGTACTTC.

This clonotype came up many times. The V gene is TRBV15, the J gene TRBJ2-1, with a tentative D call TRBD2 (6 bases). The CDR3 is 15 residues long. V was trimmed by 1 base and J by 7 bases, leaving 14 bases between them. Per the germline V gene, CDR1 is LNHNV and CDR2 is YYDKDF (reference sequence). The CDR3 spells CATSRVGGVLNEQFF. CDR3 DNA: TGTGCCACCAGCAGAGTGGGGGGAGTTTTAAATGAGCAGTTCTTC. Full variable domain (remainder filled in from reference TRBV15 and TRBJ2-1): DAMVIQNPRYQVTQFGKPVTLSCSQTLNHNVMYWYQQKSSQAPKLLFHYYDKDFNNEADTPDNFQSRRPNTSFCFLDIRSPGLGDTAMYLCATSRVGGVLNEQFFGPGTRLTVL.

V gene TRBV4-2 combines with J gene TRBJ1-5; TRBD1 matches 9 bases. Germline values: CDR1 LGHNA, CDR2 YNFKEQ. Trimming cost V 0 bases and J 3 bases; bases outside gene matches: 3. The CDR3 runs 16 residues. The CDR3 coding sequence is TGTGCCAGCAGCCAAGAAACAGGGGGCTTCAATCAGCCCCAGCATTTT. This codes for CASSQETGGFNQPQHF.

The V call is TRBV12-3 or TRBV12-4, the J call TRBJ2-7; no clear D. The V and J ends lost 10 bases and 2 bases respectively, with 24 bases between them. The CDR3 totals 16 residues. CDR3 nucleotide sequence: TGTGCCACCCCAGCTTATACTGACAACCCGCCCTACGAGCAGTACTTC. Translation: CATPAYTDNPPYEQYF.

The rearrangement joins TRBV7-2 to TRBJ1-6, with a possible D match to TRBD1 (6 bases). Germline V CDR1 and CDR2: SGHTA, FQGNSA. Trimming removed 1 base at V and 9 bases at J, with 19 bases between. CDR3 length equals 17 residues. This chain's CDR3 is CASSLGPMGAGGSPLHF. The DNA for the CDR3 is TGTGCCAGCAGCTTAGGACCTATGGGGGCAGGCGGTTCACCCCTCCACTTT.

The V gene is TRBV25-1, the J gene TRBJ1-1, with no clear D. The germline gives CDR1 MGHDK, CDR2 SYGVNS. The CDR3 has 14 amino acids. Trimming pared 6 bases from V and 5 bases from J, leaving 16 bases between. The CDR3 loop reads CASSLQREGTEAFF. The CDR3 region has the DNA TGTGCCAGCAGCTTACAAAGGGAGGGAACTGAAGCTTTCTTT.

This clonotype was picked up a small number of times. The junction departs from the called germline gene at one end, perhaps through a read error. The V and J genes are TRBV20-1 and TRBJ1-2; D gene ambiguous. The V gene's germline CDR1 is DFQATT and CDR2 SNEGSKA (reference sequence). CDR3 length: 13 amino acids. For the CDR3, the DNA is TGCAGTGCTAGAGATCCCATCTTCTCCCAAATTGTATTC. Translated, it gives CSARDPIFSQIVF.

This clonotype was detected a few times. The chain recombines TRBV25-1 with TRBJ2-3; D is uncertain. V was clipped by 8 bases and J by 8 bases, with 5 bases between them. There are 9 residues in the CDR3. Germline-derived CDR1 and CDR2 are MGHDK and SYGVNS. As DNA, the CDR3 is TGTGCCAGCGGAAGTACGCAGTATTTT. Translated, it gives CASGSTQYF.

The chain combines TRBV3-1 with TRBJ2-3; D is uncertain. The ends were cut back, 3 bases at V and 0 bases at J, with 4 bases in the middle. The CDR3 sequence is 13 residues long. From germline, CDR1 is LGHDT and CDR2 YNNKEL (reference sequence). The CDR3 protein is CASSQYSTDTQYF. CDR3 nucleotide sequence: TGTGCCAGCAGCCAGTACAGCACAGATACGCAGTATTTT.